One and the same sample provided the 2 T cell receptor beta chains below, sequenced in a study of blood T cell repertoires in COVID-19. The method was immunoSEQ multiplex PCR; TCRdb's version includes in-frame clones alone and lacks a portion of them. Of some 130,000 clones in the sample, about 89% were seen once. The material sequenced was peripheral blood. The receptors here all came from a man aged 55 to 70 with COVID-19, enrolled during active disease.

The rearrangement joins TRBV2 to TRBJ2-1, with 7 bases lining up with TRBD2. Trimming cost V 6 bases and J 7 bases; bases outside gene matches: 9. The germline V gene has CDR1 SNHLY and CDR2 FYNNEI. The CDR3 loop spans 14 amino acids. Here the CDR3 DNA reads TGTGCCAGCAGGGGCTCCGCCGGGGGGAATGAGCAGTTCTTC. Its protein is CASRGSAGGNEQFF.

The genes are TRBV11-2 and TRBJ1-3; a possible D gene is TRBD1 (6 bases). Germline V gene sequence: CDR1 SGHAT, CDR2 FQNNGV. The CDR3 runs to 15 residues. Trimming shortened V by 11 bases and J by 0 bases, and 17 bases separated the two germline ends. The chain's CDR3 is CASTATGNSGNTIYF. CDR3 nucleotides: TGTGCCTCTACAGCGACAGGAAACTCTGGAAACACCATATATTTT.